This T cell receptor beta chain derives from a study of technical replicates of blood from a few donors. This table comes from immunoSEQ multiplex PCR, and its TCRdb copy is limited to in-frame clones, with some not included. This table holds about 68,000 clones, under 98% found once. The CDR3 runs 13 residues. The germline V gene has CDR1 MNHEY and CDR2 SVGAGI. V gave up 7 bases and J gave up 4 bases, with 14 bases separating them. The sample consisted of T cells isolated from PBMCs. This sequence originates from a human donor in good health. This chain connects TRBV6-5 to TRBJ2-7; D is uncertain. Written as DNA, the CDR3 is TGTGCCAGCACCCAGACCGACACATACGAGCAGTACTTC. This translates into CASTQTDTYEQYF.